This record covers a single T cell receptor (beta chain). Trimming removed 3 bases at V and 0 bases at J, with 8 bases between. Per germline, CDR1 MDHEN and CDR2 SYDVKM. The CDR3 sequence is 14 residues long. The data originate from a study of blood T cell repertoires in COVID-19. Study overall: Samples representing acute and convalescent COVID-19 were sourced from the United States, Italy and Spain. Sources were T cells, B-cell-depleted T cells, or PBMCs; the material itself was cDNA or gDNA.

As processed by the authors: Amplified reference gene primers provided the basis for estimating nucleated cell counts. Some clones are missing from TCRdb's copy, which holds only in-frame ones; the method was immunoSEQ multiplex PCR. D and trimming come from the DNA, and the V and J calls and clone size come from that table. Among hundreds of thousands of clones listed, around 87% were seen once. Sequencing input: PBMCs or T cells enriched from blood (not recorded which). The TCR comes from a woman aged 50 to 65 who had recovered from COVID-19. The rearrangement links TRBV28 to TRBJ1-1; the D is unclear. CDR3 sequence reads: CASSLTGMNTEAFF. For the CDR3, the DNA is TGTGCCAGCAGTTTGACGGGTATGAACACTGAAGCTTTCTTT.